These T cell receptor beta chains were read from a single sample in a study of T cell changes during pregnancy in multiple sclerosis. Data came from immunoSEQ multiplex PCR; TCRdb stores just in-frame clones and leaves some out. The sample carries about 31,000 clones, roughly 87% recorded once. Sequencing was performed on CD8+ T cells from peripheral blood mononuclear cells, taken before pregnancy. Receptors originate from a female donor with multiple sclerosis, enrolled in a pregnancy study. Both conserved end residues are part of each CDR3. A D gene is named only where the DNA matches it firmly. Clone size is stated in some rows and not others, as once, few, many or a class when expanded.

D gene: -
J gene: TRBJ2-7
V gene: TRBV29-1
clone size: -
CDR3 protein: CSVLSVDGNPYEQYF
CDR3 DNA: TGCAGCGTTCTTAGCGTGGACGGAAACCCTTACGAGCAGTACTTC

D gene: TRBD1
J gene: TRBJ1-6
V gene: TRBV6-9
clone size: -
CDR3 protein: CASSKLQGLGNSPLHF
CDR3 DNA: TGTGCCAGCAGTAAATTACAGGGGTTAGGTAATTCACCCCTCCACTTT

D gene: TRBD2
J gene: TRBJ2-1
V gene: TRBV28
clone size: -
CDR3 protein: CASSFLAGSNEQFF
CDR3 DNA: TGTGCCAGCAGTTTTCTAGCGGGTTCCAATGAGCAGTTCTTC

D gene: TRBD1
J gene: TRBJ2-7
V gene: TRBV4-3
clone size: -
CDR3 protein: CASSRGTGDTYEQYF
CDR3 DNA: TGCGCCAGCAGCCGGGGGACAGGGGATACCTACGAGCAGTACTTC

D gene: TRBD2
J gene: TRBJ2-5
V gene: TRBV28
clone size: -
CDR3 protein: CASSLVAGLETQYF
CDR3 DNA: TGTGCCAGCAGCCTAGTAGCGGGATTGGAGACCCAGTACTTC

D gene: TRBD2
J gene: TRBJ2-7
V gene: TRBV30
clone size: -
CDR3 protein: CAWSRDYSYEQYF
CDR3 DNA: TGTGCCTGGAGTCGGGACTACTCCTACGAGCAGTACTTC

D gene: TRBD1
J gene: TRBJ2-7
V gene: TRBV27
clone size: -
CDR3 protein: CASSLQGQGYEQYF
CDR3 DNA: TGTGCCAGCAGTTTGCAGGGACAGGGCTACGAGCAGTACTTC

D gene: TRBD1
J gene: TRBJ1-1
V gene: TRBV25-1
clone size: -
CDR3 protein: CASSGSGQGVSTEAFF
CDR3 DNA: TGTGCCAGCAGCGGATCCGGACAGGGTGTCTCCACTGAAGCTTTCTTT

D gene: -
J gene: TRBJ1-5
V gene: TRBV10-3
clone size: -
CDR3 protein: CAISELEVGGNQPQHF
CDR3 DNA: TGTGCCATCAGTGAGTTGGAGGTCGGGGGAAATCAGCCCCAGCATTTT

D gene: -
J gene: TRBJ2-1
V gene: TRBV7-8
clone size: -
CDR3 protein: CASSLSVLSSYNEQFF
CDR3 DNA: TGTGCCAGCAGCTTATCTGTTCTCAGCTCCTACAATGAGCAGTTCTTC

D gene: TRBD1
J gene: TRBJ2-3
V gene: TRBV7-9
clone size: -
CDR3 protein: CASSLEGAKGRDTQYF
CDR3 DNA: TGTGCCAGCAGCTTAGAGGGGGCCAAGGGCAGAGATACGCAGTATTTT

D gene: -
J gene: TRBJ2-7
V gene: TRBV11-2
clone size: -
CDR3 protein: CASSLANEQYF
CDR3 DNA: TGTGCCAGCAGCTTAGCCAACGAGCAGTACTTC

D gene: TRBD1
J gene: TRBJ2-1
V gene: TRBV13
clone size: -
CDR3 protein: CASSLGFGQGGEQFF
CDR3 DNA: TGTGCCAGCAGCTTAGGCTTCGGACAGGGCGGTGAGCAGTTCTTC

D gene: -
J gene: TRBJ1-1
V gene: TRBV13
clone size: -
CDR3 protein: CASSLPSLGNTEAFF
CDR3 DNA: TGTGCCAGCAGCCTACCCTCCCTTGGGAACACTGAAGCTTTCTTT

D gene: TRBD2
J gene: TRBJ2-3
V gene: TRBV27
clone size: -
CDR3 protein: CASSNLLAGDDTDTQYF
CDR3 DNA: TGTGCCAGCAGCAACCTACTAGCGGGAGACGACACAGATACGCAGTATTTT

D gene: -
J gene: TRBJ2-1
V gene: TRBV16
clone size: -
CDR3 protein: CASSQVMGRGNEQFF
CDR3 DNA: TGTGCCAGCAGCCAAGTCATGGGGCGTGGGAATGAGCAGTTCTTC

D gene: -
J gene: TRBJ1-4
V gene: TRBV2
clone size: -
CDR3 protein: CASSYLVQDFAEKLFF
CDR3 DNA: TGTGCCAGCAGCTACTTAGTACAGGATTTTGCTGAAAAACTGTTTTTT

D gene: -
J gene: TRBJ2-3
V gene: TRBV5-6
clone size: -
CDR3 protein: CASCPFRSGTDTQYF
CDR3 DNA: TGTGCCAGCTGTCCCTTTAGAAGTGGCACAGATACGCAGTATTTT

D gene: TRBD1
J gene: TRBJ1-5
V gene: TRBV5-5
clone size: -
CDR3 protein: CASSLTGGDQPQHF
CDR3 DNA: TGTGCCAGCAGCTTAACAGGGGGGGATCAGCCCCAGCATTTT

D gene: -
J gene: TRBJ2-1
V gene: TRBV5-1
clone size: -
CDR3 protein: CASSSLTAYNEQFF
CDR3 DNA: TGCGCCAGCAGCTCGCTGACAGCCTACAATGAGCAGTTCTTC

D gene: -
J gene: TRBJ2-1
V gene: TRBV12-5
clone size: -
CDR3 protein: CASGLISSDEQFF
CDR3 DNA: TGTGCTAGTGGTTTGATTTCATCGGATGAGCAGTTCTTC

D gene: TRBD1
J gene: TRBJ2-7
V gene: TRBV5-4
clone size: -
CDR3 protein: CASSYRGLGYEQYF
CDR3 DNA: TGTGCCAGCAGCTACAGGGGGCTAGGTTACGAGCAGTACTTC

D gene: -
J gene: TRBJ2-7
V gene: TRBV2
clone size: -
CDR3 protein: CASSDRGILAYEQYF
CDR3 DNA: TGTGCCAGCAGCGACCGGGGGATACTAGCCTACGAGCAGTACTTC

D gene: TRBD2
J gene: TRBJ2-5
V gene: TRBV2
clone size: once
CDR3 protein: CASSPSGRQETQYF
CDR3 DNA: TGTGCCAGCAGTCCTAGCGGGAGGCAAGAGACCCAGTACTTC

D gene: -
J gene: TRBJ2-3
V gene: TRBV7-9
clone size: -
CDR3 protein: CASSVTGLQRDTQYF
CDR3 DNA: TGTGCCAGCAGCGTGACAGGACTCCAGCGGGATACGCAGTATTTT

D gene: TRBD1
J gene: TRBJ2-7
V gene: TRBV30
clone size: -
CDR3 protein: CAWSEPRDRYEQYF
CDR3 DNA: TGTGCCTGGAGTGAGCCCCGGGACAGGTACGAGCAGTACTTC

D gene: -
J gene: TRBJ2-5
V gene: TRBV27
clone size: -
CDR3 protein: CASGGGLMETQYF
CDR3 DNA: TGTGCCAGCGGGGGAGGACTAATGGAGACCCAGTACTTC

D gene: -
J gene: TRBJ1-2
V gene: TRBV27
clone size: -
CDR3 protein: CASSLSQGLGYGYTF
CDR3 DNA: TGTGCCAGCAGTTTATCTCAGGGCTTGGGCTATGGCTACACCTTC

D gene: TRBD1
J gene: TRBJ2-2
V gene: TRBV9
clone size: -
CDR3 protein: CASSVARQGRNTGELFF
CDR3 DNA: TGTGCCAGCAGCGTAGCGAGACAGGGACGAAACACCGGGGAGCTGTTTTTT

D gene: TRBD2
J gene: TRBJ2-1
V gene: TRBV6-7
clone size: -
CDR3 protein: CAISGQRELNEQFF
CDR3 DNA: TGTGCCATCTCAGGTCAGCGGGAGTTAAATGAGCAGTTCTTC

D gene: -
J gene: TRBJ2-1
V gene: TRBV13
clone size: -
CDR3 protein: CASSLGRSYNEQFF
CDR3 DNA: TGTGCCAGCAGCTTAGGCCGGTCCTACAATGAGCAGTTCTTC

D gene: TRBD1
J gene: TRBJ1-2
V gene: TRBV6-1
clone size: -
CDR3 protein: CASSEMTGGFPLGYTF
CDR3 DNA: TGTGCCAGCAGTGAGATGACAGGGGGCTTTCCCTTGGGCTACACCTTC

D gene: -
J gene: TRBJ1-2
V gene: TRBV27
clone size: once
CDR3 protein: CASSEGGDGYTF
CDR3 DNA: TGTGCCAGCAGCGAGGGTGGAGATGGCTACACCTTC

D gene: -
J gene: TRBJ1-1
V gene: TRBV5-6
clone size: once
CDR3 protein: CASSLEWGINTEAFF
CDR3 DNA: TGTGCCAGCAGCTTGGAGTGGGGCATAAACACTGAAGCTTTCTTT

D gene: -
J gene: TRBJ2-2
V gene: TRBV6-5
clone size: -
CDR3 protein: CASSYSAANTGELFF
CDR3 DNA: TGTGCCAGCAGTTACTCTGCGGCGAACACCGGGGAGCTGTTTTTT

D gene: -
J gene: TRBJ2-5
V gene: TRBV28
clone size: -
CDR3 protein: CATRGFQETQYF
CDR3 DNA: TGTGCCACGAGGGGGTTCCAAGAGACCCAGTACTTC

D gene: -
J gene: TRBJ2-7
V gene: TRBV7-9
clone size: few
CDR3 protein: CASSHGRGEQYF
CDR3 DNA: TGTGCCAGCAGCCACGGCCGGGGGGAGCAGTACTTC

D gene: TRBD1
J gene: TRBJ2-1
V gene: TRBV5-8
clone size: -
CDR3 protein: CASSFMGQGANEQFF
CDR3 DNA: TGTGCCAGCAGCTTTATGGGACAGGGGGCCAATGAGCAGTTCTTC

D gene: TRBD2
J gene: TRBJ2-1
V gene: TRBV19
clone size: -
CDR3 protein: CASSLSGGASYNEQFF
CDR3 DNA: TGTGCCAGTAGTCTTAGCGGGGGGGCCTCCTACAATGAGCAGTTCTTC

D gene: -
J gene: TRBJ2-2
V gene: TRBV6-4
clone size: -
CDR3 protein: CASSDSGQSGELFF
CDR3 DNA: TGTGCCAGCAGTGACTCCGGACAGTCCGGGGAGCTGTTTTTT

D gene: -
J gene: TRBJ2-2
V gene: TRBV11-3
clone size: few
CDR3 protein: CASSPYTGELFF
CDR3 DNA: TGTGCCAGCAGCCCCTACACCGGGGAGCTGTTTTTT

D gene: TRBD1
J gene: TRBJ2-1
V gene: TRBV7-8
clone size: few
CDR3 protein: CASSVGTAYNEQFF
CDR3 DNA: TGTGCCAGCAGCGTGGGGACAGCCTACAATGAGCAGTTCTTC

D gene: -
J gene: TRBJ1-1
V gene: TRBV28
clone size: -
CDR3 protein: CASSGRGADTEAFF
CDR3 DNA: TGTGCCAGCAGTGGGAGGGGGGCTGATACTGAAGCTTTCTTT

D gene: TRBD2
J gene: TRBJ2-1
V gene: TRBV2
clone size: -
CDR3 protein: CARDSAGAIYNEQFF
CDR3 DNA: TGTGCCAGGGACTCGGCGGGAGCTATTTACAATGAGCAGTTCTTC

D gene: -
J gene: TRBJ2-2
V gene: TRBV6-6
clone size: -
CDR3 protein: CASSYEQNTGELFF
CDR3 DNA: TGTGCCAGCAGTTATGAACAGAACACCGGGGAGCTGTTTTTT

D gene: -
J gene: TRBJ2-5
V gene: TRBV4-3
clone size: -
CDR3 protein: CASSQDHPGGLETQYF
CDR3 DNA: TGCGCCAGCAGCCAAGATCACCCCGGGGGGCTGGAGACCCAGTACTTC

D gene: TRBD1
J gene: TRBJ1-2
V gene: TRBV28
clone size: -
CDR3 protein: CASSLRGTDNGYTF
CDR3 DNA: TGTGCCAGCAGTTTACGGGGGACAGATAATGGCTACACCTTC

D gene: -
J gene: TRBJ2-7
V gene: TRBV11-2
clone size: -
CDR3 protein: CASSSARDEQYF
CDR3 DNA: TGTGCCAGCAGCTCCGCCAGGGACGAGCAGTACTTC

D gene: TRBD1
J gene: TRBJ1-6
V gene: TRBV29-1
clone size: -
CDR3 protein: CSVGDAGQGWPSSYNSPLHF
CDR3 DNA: TGCAGCGTGGGCGATGCGGGACAGGGATGGCCAAGCTCCTATAATTCACCCCTCCACTTT

D gene: TRBD2
J gene: TRBJ2-1
V gene: TRBV9
clone size: few
CDR3 protein: CASSVETSGDEQFF
CDR3 DNA: TGTGCCAGCAGCGTAGAAACTAGCGGGGATGAGCAGTTCTTC

D gene: TRBD2
J gene: TRBJ2-7
V gene: TRBV5-1
clone size: -
CDR3 protein: CASSGTSAYEQYF
CDR3 DNA: TGCGCCAGCAGCGGGACTAGCGCCTACGAGCAGTACTTC

D gene: -
J gene: TRBJ1-3
V gene: TRBV19
clone size: -
CDR3 protein: CASSPQTDSGNTIYF
CDR3 DNA: TGTGCCAGTAGTCCCCAGACAGACTCTGGAAACACCATATATTTT

D gene: TRBD1
J gene: TRBJ2-7
V gene: TRBV4-3
clone size: -
CDR3 protein: CASSRDPGQSSYEQYF
CDR3 DNA: TGCGCCAGCAGCCGAGACCCGGGACAGAGCTCCTACGAGCAGTACTTC

D gene: TRBD2
J gene: TRBJ2-7
V gene: TRBV7-2
clone size: -
CDR3 protein: CASSFSGSTGYEQYF
CDR3 DNA: TGTGCCAGCAGCTTTAGCGGGAGTACCGGCTACGAGCAGTACTTC

D gene: -
J gene: TRBJ2-2
V gene: TRBV7-9
clone size: -
CDR3 protein: CASSWSRENTGELFF
CDR3 DNA: TGTGCCAGCAGCTGGAGCAGGGAAAACACCGGGGAGCTGTTTTTT

D gene: TRBD2
J gene: TRBJ2-1
V gene: TRBV30
clone size: -
CDR3 protein: CAWTRLAGAYNEQFF
CDR3 DNA: TGTGCCTGGACACGCCTAGCGGGGGCCTACAATGAGCAGTTCTTC

D gene: TRBD2
J gene: TRBJ2-5
V gene: TRBV19
clone size: -
CDR3 protein: CASSLSGSEETQYF
CDR3 DNA: TGTGCCAGTTCGCTAAGCGGGAGCGAAGAGACCCAGTACTTC

D gene: -
J gene: TRBJ2-7
V gene: TRBV20-1
clone size: -
CDR3 protein: CSARDFEQYF
CDR3 DNA: TGCAGTGCTAGAGACTTCGAGCAGTACTTC

D gene: TRBD1
J gene: TRBJ2-7
V gene: TRBV11-2
clone size: -
CDR3 protein: CASSLAATGVREQYF
CDR3 DNA: TGTGCCAGCAGCTTAGCCGCGACAGGGGTAAGGGAGCAGTACTTC